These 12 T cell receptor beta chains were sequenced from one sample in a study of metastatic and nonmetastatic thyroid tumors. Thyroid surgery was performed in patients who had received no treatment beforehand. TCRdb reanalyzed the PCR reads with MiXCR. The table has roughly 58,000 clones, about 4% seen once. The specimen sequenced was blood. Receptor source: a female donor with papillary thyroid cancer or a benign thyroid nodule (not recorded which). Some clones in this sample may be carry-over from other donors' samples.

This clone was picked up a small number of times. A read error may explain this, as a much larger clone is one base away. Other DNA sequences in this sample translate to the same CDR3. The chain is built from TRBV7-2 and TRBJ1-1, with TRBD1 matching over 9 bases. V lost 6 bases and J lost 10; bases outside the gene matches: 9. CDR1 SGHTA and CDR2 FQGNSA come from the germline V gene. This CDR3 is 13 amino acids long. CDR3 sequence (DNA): TGTGCCAGCAGTCCAGGGGGACAGGGAAGAGCTTTCTTT. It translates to CASSPGGQGRAFF.

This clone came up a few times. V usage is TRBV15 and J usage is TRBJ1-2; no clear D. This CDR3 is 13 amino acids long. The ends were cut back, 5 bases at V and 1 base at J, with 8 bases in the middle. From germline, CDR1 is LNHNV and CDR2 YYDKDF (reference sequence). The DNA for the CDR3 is TGTGCCACCAGCGACGGGGTTAACTATGGCTACACCTTC. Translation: CATSDGVNYGYTF.

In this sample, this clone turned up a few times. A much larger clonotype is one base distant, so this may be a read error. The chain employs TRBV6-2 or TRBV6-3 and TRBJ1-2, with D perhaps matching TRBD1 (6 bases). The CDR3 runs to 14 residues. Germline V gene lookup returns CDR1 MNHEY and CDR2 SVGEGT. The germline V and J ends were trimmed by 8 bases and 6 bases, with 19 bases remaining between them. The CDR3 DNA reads TGTGCCAGCTCACGCGACAGGACAGACGATGGCTACACCTTC. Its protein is CASSRDRTDDGYTF.

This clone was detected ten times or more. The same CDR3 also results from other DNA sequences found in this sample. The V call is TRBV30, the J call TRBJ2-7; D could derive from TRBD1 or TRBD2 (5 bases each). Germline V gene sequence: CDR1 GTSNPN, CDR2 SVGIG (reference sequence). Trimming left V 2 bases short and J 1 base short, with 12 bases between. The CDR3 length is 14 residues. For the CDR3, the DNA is TGTGCCTGGAGTCGGGGCGGCACTTCCTACGAGCAGTACTTC. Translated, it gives CAWSRGGTSYEQYF.

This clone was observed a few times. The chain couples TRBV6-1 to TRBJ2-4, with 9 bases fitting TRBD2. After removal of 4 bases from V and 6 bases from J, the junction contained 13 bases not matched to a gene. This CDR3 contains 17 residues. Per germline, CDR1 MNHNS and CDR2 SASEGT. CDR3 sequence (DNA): TGTGCCAGCAGTGGGACTAGCGTCCTCAGGTATGGAAACATTCAGTACTTC. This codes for CASSGTSVLRYGNIQYF.

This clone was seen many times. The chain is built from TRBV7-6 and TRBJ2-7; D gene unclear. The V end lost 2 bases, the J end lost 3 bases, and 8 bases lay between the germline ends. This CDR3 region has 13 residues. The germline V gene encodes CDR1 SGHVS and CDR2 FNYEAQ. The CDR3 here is CASSLNGHYEQYF. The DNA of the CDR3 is TGTGCCAGCAGCTTAAACGGCCACTACGAGCAGTACTTC. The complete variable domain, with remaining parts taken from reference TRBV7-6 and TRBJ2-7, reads GAGVSQSPRYKVTKRGQDVALRCDPISGHVSLYWYRQALGQGPEFLTYFNYEAQQDKSGLPNDRFSAERPEGSISTLTIQRTEQRDSAMYRCASSLNGHYEQYFGPGTRLTVT.

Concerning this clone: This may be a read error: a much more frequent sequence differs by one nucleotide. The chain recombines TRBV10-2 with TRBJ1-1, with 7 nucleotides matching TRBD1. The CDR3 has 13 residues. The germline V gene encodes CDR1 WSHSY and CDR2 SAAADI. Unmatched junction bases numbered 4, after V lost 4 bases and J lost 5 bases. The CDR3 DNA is TGCGCCAGCAGTGCCCAGGGGGTGACTGAAGCTTTCTTT. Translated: CASSAQGVTEAFF.

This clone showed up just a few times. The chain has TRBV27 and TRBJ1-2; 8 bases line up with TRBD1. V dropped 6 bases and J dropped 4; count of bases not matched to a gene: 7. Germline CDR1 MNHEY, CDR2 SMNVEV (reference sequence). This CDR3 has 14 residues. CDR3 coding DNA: TGTGCCAGCAGAGTCGACAGGGGTGGCTATGGCTACACCTTC. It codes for CASRVDRGGYGYTF.

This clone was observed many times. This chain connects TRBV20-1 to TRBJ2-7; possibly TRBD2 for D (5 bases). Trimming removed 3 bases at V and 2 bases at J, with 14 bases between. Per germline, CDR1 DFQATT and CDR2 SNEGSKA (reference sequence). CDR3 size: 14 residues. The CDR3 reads CSASRHSGTYEQYF. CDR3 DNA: TGCAGTGCTAGCCGACACTCCGGGACCTACGAGCAGTACTTC.

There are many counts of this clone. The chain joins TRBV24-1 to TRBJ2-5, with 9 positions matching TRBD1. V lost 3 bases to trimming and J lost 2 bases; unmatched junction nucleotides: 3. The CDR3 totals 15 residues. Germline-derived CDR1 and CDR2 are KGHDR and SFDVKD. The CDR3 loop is CATSDGTGIQETQYF. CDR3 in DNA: TGTGCCACCAGTGATGGGACAGGGATACAAGAGACCCAGTACTTC.

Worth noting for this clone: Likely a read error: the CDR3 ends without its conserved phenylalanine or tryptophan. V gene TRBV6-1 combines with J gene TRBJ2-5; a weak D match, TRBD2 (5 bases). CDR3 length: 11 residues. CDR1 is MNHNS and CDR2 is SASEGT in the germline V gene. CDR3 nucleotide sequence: TGTGCCACCTCTGAGGGAGAGCCCCAGTACTTA. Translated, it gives CATSEGEPQYL.

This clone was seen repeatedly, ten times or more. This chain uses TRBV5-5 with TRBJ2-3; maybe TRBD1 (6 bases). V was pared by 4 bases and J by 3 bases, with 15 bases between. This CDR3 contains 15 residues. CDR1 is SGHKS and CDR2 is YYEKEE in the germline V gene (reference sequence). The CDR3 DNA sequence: TGTGCCAGCAGCCCCAGGGGCTTGGCGACAGATACGCAGTATTTT. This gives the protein CASSPRGLATDTQYF.